Listed below are T cell receptor beta chains from one sample, sequenced in a study of cytomegalovirus exposure and HLA in healthy donors. The repertoire was sequenced with immunoSEQ multiplex PCR; TCRdb's copy has only in-frame clones and lacks some. The sample yields about 83,000 clones, roughly 76% seen once. Material: PBMCs. The source is a woman aged 25 to 39 in good health and CMV-seronegative. The CDR3 runs from the conserved cysteine through the conserved F or W. A D gene is named only where the DNA matches it firmly. Rows may omit the clone size; those that give it use once, few, many or a size class.

abundance	d_gene	v_gene	j_gene	CDR3aa	CDR3nt
-	-	TRBV5-8	TRBJ2-6	CASSFGTSGANVLTF	TGTGCCAGCAGCTTCGGGACATCTGGGGCCAACGTCCTGACTTTC
-	-	TRBV7-8	TRBJ1-4	CASSFRDSTNEKLFF	TGTGCCAGCAGCTTCCGGGATTCAACTAATGAAAAACTGTTTTTT
-	-	TRBV5-1	TRBJ1-1	CASSLEPQGLNTEAFF	TGCGCCAGCAGCTTGGAGCCTCAGGGGTTGAACACTGAAGCTTTCTTT
-	-	TRBV28	TRBJ2-1	CASSFLTGTPRDEQFF	TGTGCCAGCAGTTTCCTAACCGGGACACCACGGGATGAGCAGTTCTTC
-	-	TRBV28	TRBJ2-7	CASSLTGKPYEQYF	TGTGCCAGCAGTTTGACAGGAAAACCCTACGAGCAGTACTTC
-	TRBD2	TRBV29-1	TRBJ2-1	CSVEPAAGGLNEQFF	TGCAGCGTTGAGCCCGCGGCGGGAGGGCTCAATGAGCAGTTCTTC
-	TRBD1	TRBV4-3	TRBJ2-1	CASSQTTGVTQFF	TGCGCCAGCAGCCAGACAACAGGGGTAACGCAGTTCTTC
-	TRBD1	TRBV4-2	TRBJ1-1	CASSPRTGSMNTEAFF	TGTGCCAGCAGCCCTAGGACAGGGAGCATGAACACTGAAGCTTTCTTT
-	TRBD1	TRBV6-1	TRBJ1-4	CASSEGTGTGYEQLFF	TGTGCCAGCAGTGAAGGGACCGGGACAGGGTACGAACAACTGTTTTTT
-	-	TRBV29-1	TRBJ2-1	CSVPKPTGWDEQFF	TGCAGCGTCCCCAAACCGACAGGCTGGGATGAGCAGTTCTTC
-	TRBD1	TRBV5-1	TRBJ2-2	CASSLRTGRTGELFF	TGCGCCAGCAGCTTGAGGACAGGGCGCACCGGGGAGCTGTTTTTT
few	TRBD1	TRBV9	TRBJ1-4	CASSVEAGGKYEKLFF	TGTGCCAGCAGCGTAGAGGCAGGGGGCAAATACGAAAAACTGTTTTTT
-	-	TRBV28	TRBJ1-1	CASSSHQGQITEAFF	TGTGCCAGCAGTTCCCACCAGGGGCAAATCACTGAAGCTTTCTTT